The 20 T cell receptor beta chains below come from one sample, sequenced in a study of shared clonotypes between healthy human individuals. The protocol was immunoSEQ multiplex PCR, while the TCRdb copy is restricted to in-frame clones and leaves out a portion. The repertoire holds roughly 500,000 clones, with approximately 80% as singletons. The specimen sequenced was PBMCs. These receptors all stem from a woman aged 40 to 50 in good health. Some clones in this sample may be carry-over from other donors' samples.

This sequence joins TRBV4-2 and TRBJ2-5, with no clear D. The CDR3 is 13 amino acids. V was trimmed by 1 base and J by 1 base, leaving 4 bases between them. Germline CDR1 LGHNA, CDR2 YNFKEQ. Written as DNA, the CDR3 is TGTGCCAGCAGCCAAGTCAGCCAAGAGACCCAGTACTTC. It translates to CASSQVSQETQYF.

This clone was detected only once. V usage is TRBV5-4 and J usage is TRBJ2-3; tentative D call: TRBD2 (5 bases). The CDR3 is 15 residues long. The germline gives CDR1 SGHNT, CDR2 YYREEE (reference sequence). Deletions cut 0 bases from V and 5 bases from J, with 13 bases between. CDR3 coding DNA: TGTGCCAGCAGCTTGGAAGGGAGAGCACAAGATACGCAGTATTTT. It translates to CASSLEGRAQDTQYF.

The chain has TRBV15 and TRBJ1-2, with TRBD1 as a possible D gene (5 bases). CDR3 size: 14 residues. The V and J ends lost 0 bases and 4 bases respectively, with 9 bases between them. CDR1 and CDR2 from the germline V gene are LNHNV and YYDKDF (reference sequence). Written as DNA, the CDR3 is TGTGCCACCAGCAGAGATCGAGGGGTCTATGGCTACACCTTC. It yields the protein CATSRDRGVYGYTF.

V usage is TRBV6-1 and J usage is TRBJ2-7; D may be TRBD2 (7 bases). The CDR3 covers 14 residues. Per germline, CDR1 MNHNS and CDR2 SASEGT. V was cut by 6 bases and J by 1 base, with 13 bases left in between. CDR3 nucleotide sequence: TGTGCCAGCAGCCACGAGGGGGGGTCCTACGAGCAGTACTTC. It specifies CASSHEGGSYEQYF.

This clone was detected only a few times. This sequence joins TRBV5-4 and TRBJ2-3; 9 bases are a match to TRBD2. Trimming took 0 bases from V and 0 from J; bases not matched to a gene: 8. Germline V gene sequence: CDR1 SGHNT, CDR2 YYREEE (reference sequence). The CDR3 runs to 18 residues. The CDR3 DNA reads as TGTGCCAGCAGCTTGGGTAGCGGGAGTCCTCGGAGCACAGATACGCAGTATTTT. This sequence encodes CASSLGSGSPRSTDTQYF.

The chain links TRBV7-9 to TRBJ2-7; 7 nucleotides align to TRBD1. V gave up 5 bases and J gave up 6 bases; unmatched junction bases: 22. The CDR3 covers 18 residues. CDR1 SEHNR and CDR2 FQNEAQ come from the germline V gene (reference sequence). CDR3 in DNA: TGTGCCAGCAGCAATCCGGGACCCTCGGGAACAGGGGTGGGCGAGCAGTACTTC. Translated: CASSNPGPSGTGVGEQYF.

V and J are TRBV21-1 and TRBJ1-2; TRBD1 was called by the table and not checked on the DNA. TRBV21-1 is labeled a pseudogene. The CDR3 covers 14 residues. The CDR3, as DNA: TGTGCCAGCAGCGTTCGACAGCATACTTATGGCTACACCTTC. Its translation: CASSVRQHTYGYTF.

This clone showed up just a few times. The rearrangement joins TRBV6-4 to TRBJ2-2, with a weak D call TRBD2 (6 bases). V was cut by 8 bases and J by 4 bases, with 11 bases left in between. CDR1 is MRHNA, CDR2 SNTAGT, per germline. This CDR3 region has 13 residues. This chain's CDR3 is CASASSATGELFF. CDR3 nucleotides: TGTGCCAGCGCCTCTAGCGCCACCGGGGAGCTGTTTTTT.

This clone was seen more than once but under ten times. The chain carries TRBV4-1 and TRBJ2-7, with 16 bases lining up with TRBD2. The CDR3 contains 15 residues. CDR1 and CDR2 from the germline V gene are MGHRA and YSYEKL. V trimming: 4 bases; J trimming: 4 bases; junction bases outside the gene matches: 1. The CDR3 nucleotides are TGCGCCAGCAGCCTGGGACTAGCGGGAGGGTACGAGCAGTACTTC. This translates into CASSLGLAGGYEQYF.

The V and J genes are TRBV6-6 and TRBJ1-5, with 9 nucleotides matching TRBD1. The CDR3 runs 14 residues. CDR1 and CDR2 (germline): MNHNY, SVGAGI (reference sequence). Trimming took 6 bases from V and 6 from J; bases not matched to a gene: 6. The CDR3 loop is CASRSRQGVQPQHF. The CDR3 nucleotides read TGTGCCAGCAGGTCCCGACAGGGGGTTCAGCCCCAGCATTTT.

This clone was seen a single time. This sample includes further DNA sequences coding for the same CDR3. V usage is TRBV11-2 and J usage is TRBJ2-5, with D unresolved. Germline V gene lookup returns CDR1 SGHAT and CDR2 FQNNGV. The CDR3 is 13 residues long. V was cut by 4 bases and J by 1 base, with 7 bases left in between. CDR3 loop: CASSSQLQETQYF. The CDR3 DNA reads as TGTGCCAGCAGCTCGCAACTCCAAGAGACCCAGTACTTC.

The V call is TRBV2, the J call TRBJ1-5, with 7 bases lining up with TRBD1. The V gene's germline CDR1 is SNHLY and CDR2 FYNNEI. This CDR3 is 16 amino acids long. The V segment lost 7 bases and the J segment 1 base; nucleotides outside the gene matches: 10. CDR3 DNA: TGTGCCAGCACCGAAGGACAGGTCCTAAGCAATCAGCCCCAGCATTTT. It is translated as CASTEGQVLSNQPQHF.

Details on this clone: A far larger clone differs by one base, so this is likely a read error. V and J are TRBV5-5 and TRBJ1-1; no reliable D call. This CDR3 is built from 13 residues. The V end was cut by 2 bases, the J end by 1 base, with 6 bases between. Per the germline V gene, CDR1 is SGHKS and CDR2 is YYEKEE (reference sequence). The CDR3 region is CASSFWWNTEAFF. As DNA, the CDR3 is TGTGCCAGCAGCTTTTGGTGGAACACTGAAGCTTTCTTT.

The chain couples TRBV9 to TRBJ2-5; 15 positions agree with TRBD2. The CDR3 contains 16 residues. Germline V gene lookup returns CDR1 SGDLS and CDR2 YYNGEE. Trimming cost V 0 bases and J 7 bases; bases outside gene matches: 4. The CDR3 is CASSVGTSGRVGTQYF. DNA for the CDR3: TGTGCCAGCAGCGTAGGGACTAGCGGGAGGGTGGGGACCCAGTACTTC.

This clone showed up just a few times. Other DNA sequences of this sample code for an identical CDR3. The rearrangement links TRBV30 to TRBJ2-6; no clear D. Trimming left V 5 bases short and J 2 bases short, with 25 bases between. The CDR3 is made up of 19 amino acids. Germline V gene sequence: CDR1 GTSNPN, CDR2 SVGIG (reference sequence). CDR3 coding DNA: TGTGCCTGGGCAGAAGAAGGAGAAGCCCTCTGGGCTGGGGCCAACGTCCTGACTTTC. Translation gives CAWAEEGEALWAGANVLTF.

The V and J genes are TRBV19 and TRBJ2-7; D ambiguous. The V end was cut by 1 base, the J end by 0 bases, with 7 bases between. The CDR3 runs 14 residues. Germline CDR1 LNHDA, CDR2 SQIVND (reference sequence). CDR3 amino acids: CASSIGAGSYEQYF. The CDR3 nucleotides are TGTGCCAGTAGTATAGGGGCAGGCTCCTACGAGCAGTACTTC.

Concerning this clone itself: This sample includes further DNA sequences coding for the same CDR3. The CDR3 coding sequence is TGCGCCAGCAGCCGTAATCCGGCTATCTATGGCTACACCTTC. Translated, it gives CASSRNPAIYGYTF. The V and J genes are TRBV4-1 and TRBJ1-2; D remains unclear. The germline V gene has CDR1 MGHRA and CDR2 YSYEKL. The CDR3 extends over 14 amino acids. V was cut by 4 bases and J by 4 bases, with 13 bases left in between.

The DNA of the CDR3 is TGTGCCAGCTCACCAAACCCGGTCCGGACAGGGTACACATACAGCTCCTACGAGCAGTACTTC. Translation: CASSPNPVRTGYTYSSYEQYF. The chain recombines TRBV18 with TRBJ2-7; 8 bases align to TRBD1. The CDR3 runs to 21 residues. Germline loops: CDR1 KGHSH, CDR2 LQKENI. V shed 2 bases, J shed 0 bases, and the junction held 21 bases outside the gene matches. Complete variable domain (other parts from reference TRBV18 and TRBJ2-7): NAGVMQNPRHLVRRRGQEARLRCSPMKGHSHVYWYRQLPEEGLKFMVYLQKENIIDESGMPKERFSAEFPKEGPSILRIQQVVRGDSAAYFCASSPNPVRTGYTYSSYEQYFGPGTRLTVT.

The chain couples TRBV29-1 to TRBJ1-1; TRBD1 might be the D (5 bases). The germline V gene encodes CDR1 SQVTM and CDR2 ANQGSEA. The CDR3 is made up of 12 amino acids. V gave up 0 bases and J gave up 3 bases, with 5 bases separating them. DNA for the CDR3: TGCAGCGTTGAAGAGGGGGACACTGAAGCTTTCTTT. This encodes CSVEEGDTEAFF. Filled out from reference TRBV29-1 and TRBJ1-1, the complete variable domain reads SAVISQKPSRDICQRGTSLTIQCQVDSQVTMMFWYRQQPGQSLTLIATANQGSEATYESGFVIDKFPISRPNLTFSTLTVSNMSPEDSSIYLCSVEEGDTEAFFGQGTRLTVV.

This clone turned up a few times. The CDR3 coding sequence is TGTGCCAGCAGTGACTCGTTTGGCCAGGCCGGGGAGCTGTTTTTT. It specifies CASSDSFGQAGELFF. The chain joins TRBV6-4 to TRBJ2-2; D is undetermined. The CDR3 runs to 15 residues. Germline V gene sequence: CDR1 MRHNA, CDR2 SNTAGT. V shed 0 bases and J shed 6 bases, with 11 bases lying between them.